This TCR beta chain appears in the sequencing data of a study of control samples from healthy donors and cancer patients. Data came from immunoSEQ multiplex PCR; TCRdb stores just in-frame clones and leaves some out. The sample includes about 92,000 clones, around 80% seen only once; the top ten take around 9.1%. V gave up 7 bases and J gave up 2 bases, with 12 bases separating them. Per the germline V gene, CDR1 is SNHLY and CDR2 is FYNNEI. This CDR3 has 14 amino acids. What was sequenced was blood. The chain couples TRBV2 to TRBJ1-5, with D possibly TRBD1 on 6 matching bases. The sequence came from a woman aged 55 to 70 in good health. Here the CDR3 DNA reads TGTGCCAGCAATGGGGGGGGCGGCAATCAGCCCCAGCATTTT. The encoded protein is CASNGGGGNQPQHF.